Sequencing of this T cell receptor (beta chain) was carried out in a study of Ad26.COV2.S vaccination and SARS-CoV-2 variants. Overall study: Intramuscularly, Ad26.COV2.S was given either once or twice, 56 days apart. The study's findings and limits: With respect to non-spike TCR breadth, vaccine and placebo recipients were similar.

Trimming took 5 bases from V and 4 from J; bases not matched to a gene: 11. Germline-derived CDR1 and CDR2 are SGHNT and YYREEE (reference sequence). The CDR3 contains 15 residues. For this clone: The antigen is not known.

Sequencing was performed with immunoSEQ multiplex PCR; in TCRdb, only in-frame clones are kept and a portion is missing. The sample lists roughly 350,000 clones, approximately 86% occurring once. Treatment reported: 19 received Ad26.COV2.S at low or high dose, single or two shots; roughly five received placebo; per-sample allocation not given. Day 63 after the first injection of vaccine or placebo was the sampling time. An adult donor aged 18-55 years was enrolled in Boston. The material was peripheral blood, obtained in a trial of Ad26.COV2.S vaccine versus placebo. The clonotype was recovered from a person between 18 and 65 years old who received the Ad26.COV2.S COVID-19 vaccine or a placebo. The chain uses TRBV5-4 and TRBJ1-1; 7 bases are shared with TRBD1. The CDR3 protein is CASSPAGGRGTEAFF. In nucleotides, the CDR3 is TGTGCCAGCAGTCCAGCAGGGGGTCGCGGCACTGAAGCTTTCTTT.